Given below is one TCR beta chain in context. In the original analysis: Counts of nucleated cells, estimated from reference gene primer amplification, were obtained. Clones were read by immunoSEQ multiplex PCR, and TCRdb kept only the in-frame ones, dropping some. The D gene and trimming were derived from the DNA, and the V and J assignments and clone size from that table. The sample consists of around 370,000 clones, more than 75% of them appearing once. The length of the CDR3 is 15 residues. CDR1 and CDR2 from the germline V gene are MDHEN and SYDVKM. V gave up 5 bases and J gave up 3 bases, with 16 bases separating them. The data derive from a study of blood T cell repertoires in COVID-19. The cohort comprised adults aged roughly 18 to 95 years residing in around 25 US areas. Assignment of participants to cohorts was predicated upon participant-reported clinical history. The recovered donors of Cohort 3 showed two negative PCRs, clearance, or symptom resolution.

This chain joins TRBV28 and TRBJ1-2, with D possibly being TRBD1 (5 bases). This receptor was obtained from a woman aged 18-35 years who had recovered from COVID-19. Sequencing input: PBMCs or T cells enriched from blood (not recorded which). The CDR3 is CASSPPGGADYGYTF. The CDR3 DNA follows: TGTGCCAGCAGTCCGCCGGGGGGTGCAGACTATGGCTACACCTTC.